The rows below give T cell receptor beta chains drawn from one sample of a study of cytomegalovirus exposure and HLA in healthy donors. Produced via immunoSEQ multiplex PCR; TCRdb's table is partial and in-frame only. The sample has approximately 150,000 clones; approximately 80% are singletons. Material for sequencing was PBMCs. These receptors were collected from a man aged 18 to 35 in good health and CMV-seronegative. The CDR3 runs from the conserved cysteine through the conserved F or W. D genes are given only for firm matches. Size tells how often a clone was seen (once, few, many) or the class of an expanded clone, and some rows leave it out.

once,TRBD1,TRBJ2-1,TRBV27,TGTGCCAGCAGTTTTGGGACAGGCCCCTACAATGAGCAGTTCTTC,CASSFGTGPYNEQFF
.,TRBD1,TRBJ1-5,TRBV6-5,TGTGCCAGCAGTTACTCACAGGGGACCTTTCCCCAGCATTTT,CASSYSQGTFPQHF
.,.,TRBJ2-1,TRBV19,TGTGCCAGTAGTATCTCCCCCTACAATGAGCAGTTCTTC,CASSISPYNEQFF
.,TRBD1,TRBJ2-7,TRBV7-9,TGTGCCAGCAGCTCCACGGACAGGCCGCGGGACGAGCAGTACTTC,CASSSTDRPRDEQYF
.,.,TRBJ2-7,TRBV7-8,TGTGCCAGCAGCTATTACAGGGAAGACGAGCAGTACTTC,CASSYYREDEQYF
.,TRBD1,TRBJ2-5,TRBV7-7,TGTGCTAGCAGTCGACAGGGAGAGACCCAGTACTTC,CASSRQGETQYF
.,TRBD2,TRBJ2-5,TRBV6-5,TGTGCCAGCTATAGCGGGGGAGCCCAAGAGACCCAGTACTTC,CASYSGGAQETQYF
.,.,TRBJ2-5,TRBV19,TGTGCCAGTAGTATGCGGGCCAGGCAAGAGACCCAGTACTTC,CASSMRARQETQYF
.,TRBD2,TRBJ2-2,TRBV19,TGTGCCAGCCAGCGGGAGAACACCGGGGAGCTGTTTTTT,CASQRENTGELFF
.,TRBD1,TRBJ1-6,TRBV5-1,TGCGCCAGCAGGCAGGGGGCGCCTAGTAATTCACCCCTCCACTTT,CASRQGAPSNSPLHF
.,.,TRBJ2-1,TRBV5-6,TGTGCCAGCAGCTTGTCCCTGAGCTCCTACAATGAGCAGTTCTTC,CASSLSLSSYNEQFF
.,TRBD1,TRBJ2-5,TRBV4-3,TGCGCCAGCAGCCAACTGGGACAGGGCCAGAGGACCCAGTACTTC,CASSQLGQGQRTQYF
.,.,TRBJ1-6,TRBV18,TGTGCCAGCTCACCAGGGGAGAATTCACCCCTCCACTTT,CASSPGENSPLHF
.,.,TRBJ2-3,TRBV12-5,TGTGCTAGTGCCTCTAGGACAAGCACAGATACGCAGTATTTT,CASASRTSTDTQYF
.,.,TRBJ2-2,TRBV7-9,TGTGCCAGCAGCCTACAGTCCGGGGAGCTGTTTTTT,CASSLQSGELFF
.,.,TRBJ2-3,TRBV28,TGTGCCAGCAGTGCAGGGGACACAGATACGCAGTATTTT,CASSAGDTDTQYF
few,.,TRBJ1-1,TRBV6-1,TGTGCCAGCATGGCTCGGGGAGGGACTGAAGCTTTCTTT,CASMARGGTEAFF
.,TRBD2,TRBJ2-7,TRBV27,TGTGCCAGCAGTCCCTACCGGGAGGGGGTTGGACGCGAGCAGTACTTC,CASSPYREGVGREQYF
once,.,TRBJ2-7,TRBV5-5,TGTGCCAGCAGCTTGGCCGTGCAGGGTGGGCCTTTCTACGAGCAGTACTTC,CASSLAVQGGPFYEQYF
.,TRBD1,TRBJ2-7,TRBV7-9,TGTGCCAGCAGCCCGACAGGGGGAAACTATGGGGAGCAGTACTTC,CASSPTGGNYGEQYF
.,TRBD1,TRBJ2-3,TRBV7-2,TGTGCCAGCAGCTCACAGGGGGCAGATACGCAGTATTTT,CASSSQGADTQYF
few,.,TRBJ1-5,TRBV28,TGTGCCAGCAGTCCCCTCGGGGGAGGCAATCAGCCCCAGCATTTT,CASSPLGGGNQPQHF
.,.,TRBJ1-1,TRBV29-1,TGCAGCGTTGATTGGGGGACATCCACTGAAGCTTTCTTT,CSVDWGTSTEAFF
.,.,TRBJ2-2,TRBV6-1,TGCCCTCAGCGGGCCGGGGAGCTGTTTTTT,CPQRAGELFF
.,TRBD1,TRBJ2-7,TRBV19,TGTGCCACCCGGGACAGGGGAAAGCAGTACTTC,CATRDRGKQYF
.,TRBD1,TRBJ2-2,TRBV6-6,TGTGCCACCTGTCAGGGGGTCCCCGGGGAGCTGTTTTTT,CATCQGVPGELFF